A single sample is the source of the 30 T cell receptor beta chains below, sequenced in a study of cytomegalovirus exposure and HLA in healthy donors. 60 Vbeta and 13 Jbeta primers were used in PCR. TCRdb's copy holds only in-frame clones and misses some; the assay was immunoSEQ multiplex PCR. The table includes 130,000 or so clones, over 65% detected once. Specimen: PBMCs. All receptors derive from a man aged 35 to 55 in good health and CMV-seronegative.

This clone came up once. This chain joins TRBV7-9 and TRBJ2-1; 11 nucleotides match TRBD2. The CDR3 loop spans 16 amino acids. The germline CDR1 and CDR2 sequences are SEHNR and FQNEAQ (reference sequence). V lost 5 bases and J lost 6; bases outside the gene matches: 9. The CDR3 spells CASSNPTSGSGNEQFF. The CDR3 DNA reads TGTGCCAGCAGCAACCCTACTAGCGGGAGCGGCAATGAGCAGTTCTTC.

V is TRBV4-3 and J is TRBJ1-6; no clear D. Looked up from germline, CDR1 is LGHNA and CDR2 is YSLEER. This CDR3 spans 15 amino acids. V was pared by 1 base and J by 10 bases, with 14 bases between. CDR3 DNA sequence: TGCGCCAGCAGCCAAGGTGGTCCGTTCAGGTCACCCCTCCACTTT. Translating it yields CASSQGGPFRSPLHF.

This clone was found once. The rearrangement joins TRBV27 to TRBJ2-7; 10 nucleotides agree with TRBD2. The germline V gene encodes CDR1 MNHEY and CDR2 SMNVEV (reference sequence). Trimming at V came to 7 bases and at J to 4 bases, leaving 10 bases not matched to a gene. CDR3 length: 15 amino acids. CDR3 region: CASNRGLADPYEQYF. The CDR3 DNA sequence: TGTGCCAGCAACAGAGGACTAGCGGATCCTTACGAGCAGTACTTC.

As DNA, the CDR3 is TGTGCCAGCAGTCCCCTCGGGACAGGGGTGACTGAAGCTTTCTTT. Translated: CASSPLGTGVTEAFF. The chain links TRBV28 to TRBJ1-1; 10 positions agree with TRBD1. This CDR3 is 15 amino acids long. The germline gives CDR1 MDHEN, CDR2 SYDVKM. Trimming at V came to 5 bases and at J to 5 bases, leaving 8 bases not matched to a gene.

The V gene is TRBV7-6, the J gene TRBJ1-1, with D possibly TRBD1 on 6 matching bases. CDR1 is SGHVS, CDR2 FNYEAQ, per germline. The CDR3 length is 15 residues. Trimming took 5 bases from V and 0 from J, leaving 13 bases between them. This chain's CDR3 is CASSAKQGMNTEAFF. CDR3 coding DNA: TGTGCCAGCAGCGCAAAACAGGGTATGAACACTGAAGCTTTCTTT.

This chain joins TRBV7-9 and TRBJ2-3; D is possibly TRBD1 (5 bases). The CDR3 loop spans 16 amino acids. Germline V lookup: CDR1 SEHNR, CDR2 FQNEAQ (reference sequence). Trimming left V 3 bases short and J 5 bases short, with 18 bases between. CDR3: CASSFPWGSREDTQYF. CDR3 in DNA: TGTGCCAGCAGCTTCCCCTGGGGCTCTAGAGAAGATACGCAGTATTTT.

CDR3 DNA sequence: TGTGCCATCAGTGGACAGGGGGCCGAAGAGACCCAGTACTTC. This translates into CAISGQGAEETQYF. The rearrangement links TRBV10-3 to TRBJ2-5, with 10 bases matching TRBD1. The CDR3 length is 14 residues. Losses at the gene ends were 4 bases for V and 3 bases for J; bases not matched to a gene: 2. Germline loops: CDR1 ENHRY, CDR2 SYGVKD.

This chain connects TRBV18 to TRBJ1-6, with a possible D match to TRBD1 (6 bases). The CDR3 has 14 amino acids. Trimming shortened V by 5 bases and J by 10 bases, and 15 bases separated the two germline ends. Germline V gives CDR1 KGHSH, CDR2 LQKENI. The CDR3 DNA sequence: TGTGCCAGCTCAGACAGGTCCCAAAAGTCACCCCTCCACTTT. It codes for CASSDRSQKSPLHF.

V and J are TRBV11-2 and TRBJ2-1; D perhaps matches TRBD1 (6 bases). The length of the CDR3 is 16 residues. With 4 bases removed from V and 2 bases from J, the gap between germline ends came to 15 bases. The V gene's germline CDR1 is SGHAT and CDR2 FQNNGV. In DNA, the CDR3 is TGTGCCAGCAGCTCAGGGGAGCGGCCTACCTACAATGAGCAGTTCTTC. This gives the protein CASSSGERPTYNEQFF.

The CDR3 is CATSQPYIRERQYF. CDR3 DNA: TGTGCCACCAGCCAACCCTATATCAGGGAAAGGCAGTACTTC. This chain joins TRBV15 and TRBJ2-7; D is perhaps TRBD1 (5 bases). With 5 bases removed from V and 9 bases from J, the gap between germline ends came to 20 bases. Per the germline V gene, CDR1 is LNHNV and CDR2 is YYDKDF (reference sequence). The length of the CDR3 is 14 residues. Complete variable domain (other parts from reference TRBV15 and TRBJ2-7): DAMVIQNPRYQVTQFGKPVTLSCSQTLNHNVMYWYQQKSSQAPKLLFHYYDKDFNNEADTPDNFQSRRPNTSFCFLDIRSPGLGDTAMYLCATSQPYIRERQYFGPGTRLTVT.

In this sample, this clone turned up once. The CDR3 is CASTRDTEAFF. The CDR3 DNA reads as TGCGCCAGCACGCGGGACACTGAAGCTTTCTTT. This chain connects TRBV4-1 to TRBJ1-1; no clear D. The germline V gene encodes CDR1 MGHRA and CDR2 YSYEKL. The CDR3 has 11 residues. V lost 7 bases and J lost 3, with 6 bases in between.

CDR3 amino acids: CASSLDGDSSNQPQHF. The CDR3 nucleotides are TGTGCCAGCAGCCTGGATGGAGACAGCTCCAATCAGCCCCAGCATTTT. The chain has TRBV5-4 and TRBJ1-5; tentative D call: TRBD1 (5 bases). CDR1 is SGHNT and CDR2 is YYREEE in the germline V gene (reference sequence). Trimming pared 4 bases from V and 3 bases from J, leaving 17 bases between. The CDR3 extends over 16 amino acids.

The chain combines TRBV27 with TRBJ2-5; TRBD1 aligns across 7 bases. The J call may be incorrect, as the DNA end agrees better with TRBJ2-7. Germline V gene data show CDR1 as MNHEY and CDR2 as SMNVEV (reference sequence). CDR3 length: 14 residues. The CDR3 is CASSTDRDNYEQYF. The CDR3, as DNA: TGTGCCAGCAGTACTGACAGGGACAACTACGAGCAGTACTTC.

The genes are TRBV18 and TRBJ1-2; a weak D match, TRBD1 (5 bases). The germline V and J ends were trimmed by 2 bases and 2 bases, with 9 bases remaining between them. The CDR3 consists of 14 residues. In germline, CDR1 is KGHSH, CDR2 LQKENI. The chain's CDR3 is CASSPDRNNYGYTF. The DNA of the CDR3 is TGTGCCAGCTCACCAGACAGAAACAACTATGGCTACACCTTC. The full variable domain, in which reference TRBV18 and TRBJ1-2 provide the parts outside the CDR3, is NAGVMQNPRHLVRRRGQEARLRCSPMKGHSHVYWYRQLPEEGLKFMVYLQKENIIDESGMPKERFSAEFPKEGPSILRIQQVVRGDSAAYFCASSPDRNNYGYTFGSGTRLTVV.

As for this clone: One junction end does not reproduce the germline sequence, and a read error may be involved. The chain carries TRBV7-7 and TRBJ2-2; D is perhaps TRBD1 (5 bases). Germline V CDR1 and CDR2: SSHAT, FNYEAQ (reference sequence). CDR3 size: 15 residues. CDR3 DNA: TGTGCTAGCAGCTTAGAGGCAGGGATAGGCGGGGAGCTGTTTTTT. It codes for CASSLEAGIGGELFF.

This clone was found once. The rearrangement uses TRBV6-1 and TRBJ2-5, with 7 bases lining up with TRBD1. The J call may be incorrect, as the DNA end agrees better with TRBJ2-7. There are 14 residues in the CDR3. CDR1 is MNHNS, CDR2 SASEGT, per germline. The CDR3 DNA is TGTGCCAGCAGTGGAGTTCAGGGGGCCTACGAGCAGTACTTC. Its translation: CASSGVQGAYEQYF.

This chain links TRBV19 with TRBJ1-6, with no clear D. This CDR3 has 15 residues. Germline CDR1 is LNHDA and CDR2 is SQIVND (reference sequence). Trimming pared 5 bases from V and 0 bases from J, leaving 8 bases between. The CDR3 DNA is TGTGCCAGTAGTCAACAGAGCTCCTATAATTCACCCCTCCACTTT. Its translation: CASSQQSSYNSPLHF.

CDR3: CASSEQGAGELFF. Here the CDR3 DNA reads TGTGCCAGCAGTGAACAGGGGGCCGGGGAGCTGTTTTTT. The V and J genes are TRBV2 and TRBJ2-2; 7 nucleotides agree with TRBD1. With 2 bases clipped from V and 6 bases from J, the junction kept 0 bases outside the gene matches. The CDR3 sequence is 13 residues long. The germline V gene encodes CDR1 SNHLY and CDR2 FYNNEI.

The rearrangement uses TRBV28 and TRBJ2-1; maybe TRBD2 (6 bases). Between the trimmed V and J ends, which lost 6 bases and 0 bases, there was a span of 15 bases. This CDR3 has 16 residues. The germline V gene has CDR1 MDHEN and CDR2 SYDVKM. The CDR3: CASSPRAGGSYNEQFF. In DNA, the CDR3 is TGTGCCAGCAGCCCACGCGCCGGGGGCTCCTACAATGAGCAGTTCTTC.

The CDR3 loop reads CASRGRGRGQMDEQFF. Written as DNA, the CDR3 is TGTGCCAGTAGGGGCCGGGGCAGGGGGCAGATGGATGAGCAGTTCTTC. The chain combines TRBV19 with TRBJ2-1; 8 bases fit TRBD1. There are 16 residues in the CDR3. Trimming removed 6 bases from V and 8 bases from J; junction bases left unmatched: 15. CDR1 is LNHDA, CDR2 SQIVND, per germline (reference sequence).

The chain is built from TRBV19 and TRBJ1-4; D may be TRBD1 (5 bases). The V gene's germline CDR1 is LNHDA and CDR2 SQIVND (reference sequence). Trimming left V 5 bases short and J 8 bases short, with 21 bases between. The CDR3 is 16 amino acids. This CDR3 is CASSPGLRVEKEKLFF. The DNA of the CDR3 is TGTGCCAGTAGTCCGGGACTCAGGGTGGAGAAGGAAAAACTGTTTTTT.

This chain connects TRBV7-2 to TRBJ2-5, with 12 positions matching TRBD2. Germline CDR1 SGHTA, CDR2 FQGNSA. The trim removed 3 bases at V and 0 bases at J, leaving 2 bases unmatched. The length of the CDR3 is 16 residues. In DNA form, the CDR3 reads TGTGCCAGCAGCTTTGGACTAGCGGGGTACCAAGAGACCCAGTACTTC. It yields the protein CASSFGLAGYQETQYF.

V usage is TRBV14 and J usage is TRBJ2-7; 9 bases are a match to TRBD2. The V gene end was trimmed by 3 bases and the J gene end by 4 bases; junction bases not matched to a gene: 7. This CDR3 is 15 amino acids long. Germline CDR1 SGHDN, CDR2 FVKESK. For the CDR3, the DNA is TGTGCCAGCAGCCATGGGAGCGGGAGGTCATACGAGCAGTACTTC. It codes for CASSHGSGRSYEQYF.

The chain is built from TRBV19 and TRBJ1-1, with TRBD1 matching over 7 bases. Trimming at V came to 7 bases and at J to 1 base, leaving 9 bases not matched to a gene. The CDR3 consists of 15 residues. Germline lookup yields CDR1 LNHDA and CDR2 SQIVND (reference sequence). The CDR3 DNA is TGTGCCAGTACCGGAGAGGGGGCGCGGAACACTGAAGCTTTCTTT. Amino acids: CASTGEGARNTEAFF.

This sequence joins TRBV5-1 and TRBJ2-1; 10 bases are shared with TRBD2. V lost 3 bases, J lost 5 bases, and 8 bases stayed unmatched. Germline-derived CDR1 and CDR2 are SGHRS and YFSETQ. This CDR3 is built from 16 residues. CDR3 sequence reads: CASSSGGTSGNNEQFF. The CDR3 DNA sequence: TGCGCCAGCAGCTCAGGAGGCACTAGCGGGAACAATGAGCAGTTCTTC.

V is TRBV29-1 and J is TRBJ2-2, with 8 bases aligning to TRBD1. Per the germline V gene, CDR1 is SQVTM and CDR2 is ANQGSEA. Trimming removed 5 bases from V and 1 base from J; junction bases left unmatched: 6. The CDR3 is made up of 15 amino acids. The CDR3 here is CSVPRTGQNTGELFF. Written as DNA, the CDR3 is TGCAGCGTTCCTAGGACAGGGCAGAACACCGGGGAGCTGTTTTTT.

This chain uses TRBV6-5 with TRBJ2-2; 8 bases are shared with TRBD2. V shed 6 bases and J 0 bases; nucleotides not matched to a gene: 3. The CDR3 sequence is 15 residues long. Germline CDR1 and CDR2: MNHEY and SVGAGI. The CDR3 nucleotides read TGTGCCAGCAGCGCCGGGAGGGCGAACACCGGGGAGCTGTTTTTT. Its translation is CASSAGRANTGELFF.

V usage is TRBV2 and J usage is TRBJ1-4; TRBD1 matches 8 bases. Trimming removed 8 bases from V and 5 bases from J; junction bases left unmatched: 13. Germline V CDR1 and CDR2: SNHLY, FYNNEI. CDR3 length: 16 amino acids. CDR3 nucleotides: TGTGCCAGCCAACCGGGACAGGCTGGCCAAAATGAAAAACTGTTTTTT. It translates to CASQPGQAGQNEKLFF. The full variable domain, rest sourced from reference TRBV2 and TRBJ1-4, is EPEVTQTPSHQVTQMGQEVILRCVPISNHLYFYWYRQILGQKVEFLVSFYNNEISEKSEIFDDQFSVERPDGSNFTLKIRSTKLEDSAMYFCASQPGQAGQNEKLFFGSGTQLSVL.

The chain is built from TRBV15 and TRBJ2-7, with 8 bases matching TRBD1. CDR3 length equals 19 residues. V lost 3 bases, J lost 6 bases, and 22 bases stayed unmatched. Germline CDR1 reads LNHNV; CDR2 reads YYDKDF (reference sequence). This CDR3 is CATSSSIFQGAVPPSEQYF. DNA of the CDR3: TGTGCCACCAGCAGTAGCATATTCCAGGGGGCGGTCCCCCCCTCCGAGCAGTACTTC.

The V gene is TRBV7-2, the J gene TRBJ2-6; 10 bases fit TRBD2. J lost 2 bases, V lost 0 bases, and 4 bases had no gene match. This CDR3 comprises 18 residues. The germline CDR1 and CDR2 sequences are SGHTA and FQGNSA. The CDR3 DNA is TGTGCCAGCAGCTTAGCGGTAGCGGGAGGAGCTGGGGCCAACGTCCTGACTTTC. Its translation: CASSLAVAGGAGANVLTF.